This entry features one T cell receptor (beta chain) sequence. Its specificity is unknown. A read error may be the cause here, since a much bigger clone is one base away. This entry is derived from a study of CD8 T cells in ankylosing spondylitis. Study-level points and caveats: Prior literature has documented some motif variants in synovial fluid and blood from reactive arthritis. One TCR beta motif, made up of under ten highly homologous variants, appeared characteristic of ankylosing spondylitis blood. The authors found the disease-linked clones to be CD8+ and relatively rare in peripheral blood.

TCRdb independently ran MiXCR on the 5' RACE reads; one entry per CDR3 protein. Found here are 210,000 or so distinct CDR3 sequences, 20% to 30% of them singletons; the top ten hold about 6.2%. V shed 0 bases, J shed 4 bases, and the junction held 3 bases outside the gene matches. The germline gives CDR1 LNHNV, CDR2 YYDKDF (reference sequence). The CDR3 has 15 amino acids. J is TRBJ1-3 and V is TRBV15; 7 bases map to TRBD1. Input material: blood, either unsorted or a sorted T cell fraction (not recorded which). The sequence came from a male donor with ankylosing spondylitis or in good health (not recorded which). CDR3 nucleotide sequence: TGTGCCACCAGCAGAGATGGGACAGAAGGAAACACCATATATTTT. This translates into CATSRDGTEGNTIYF.